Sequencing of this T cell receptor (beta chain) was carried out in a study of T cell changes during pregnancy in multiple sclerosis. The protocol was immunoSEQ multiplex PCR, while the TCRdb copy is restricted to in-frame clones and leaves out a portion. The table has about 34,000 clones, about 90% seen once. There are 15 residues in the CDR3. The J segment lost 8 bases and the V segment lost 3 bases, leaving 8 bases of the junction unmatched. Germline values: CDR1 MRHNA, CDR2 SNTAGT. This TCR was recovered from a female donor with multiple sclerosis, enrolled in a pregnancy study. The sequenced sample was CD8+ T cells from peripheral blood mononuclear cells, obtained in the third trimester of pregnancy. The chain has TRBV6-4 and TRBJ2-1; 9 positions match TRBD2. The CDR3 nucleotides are TGTGCCAGCAGTGAGGGCGGGGGGGCCGCCGATGAGCAGTTCTTC. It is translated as CASSEGGGAADEQFF.